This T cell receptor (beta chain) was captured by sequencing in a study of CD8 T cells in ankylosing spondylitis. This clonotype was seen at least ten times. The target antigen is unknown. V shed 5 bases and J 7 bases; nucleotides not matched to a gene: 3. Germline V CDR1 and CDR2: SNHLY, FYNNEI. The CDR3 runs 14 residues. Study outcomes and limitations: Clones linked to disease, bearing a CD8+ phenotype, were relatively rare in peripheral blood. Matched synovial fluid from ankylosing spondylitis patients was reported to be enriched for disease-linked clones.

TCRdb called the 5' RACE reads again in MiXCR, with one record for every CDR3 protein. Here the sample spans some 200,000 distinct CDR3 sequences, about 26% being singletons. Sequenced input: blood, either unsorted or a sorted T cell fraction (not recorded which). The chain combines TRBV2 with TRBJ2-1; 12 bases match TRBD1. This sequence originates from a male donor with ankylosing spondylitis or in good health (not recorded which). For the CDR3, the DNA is TGTGCCAGCAGTCCGGGACAGGGGGCGAATGAGCAGTTCTTC. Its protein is CASSPGQGANEQFF. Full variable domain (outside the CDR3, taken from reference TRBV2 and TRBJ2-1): EPEVTQTPSHQVTQMGQEVILRCVPISNHLYFYWYRQILGQKVEFLVSFYNNEISEKSEIFDDQFSVERPDGSNFTLKIRSTKLEDSAMYFCASSPGQGANEQFFGPGTRLTVL.